This T cell receptor (beta chain) was recovered during a study of T cells in Graves' hyperthyroidism and ophthalmopathy. Findings and limits, study-wide: Most thyroid-expanded clonotypes above 0.001 were also found in blood. Before onset, by a median of around six months, the model predicted ophthalmopathy.

Comment on this clonotype: Its antigen remains unknown.

TCR beta CDR3 regions were amplified from RNA. Primed by the HTBI set, a first-round RT-PCR was run on the TCR CDR3. TCRdb re-derived calls from the multiplex PCR reads in MiXCR, one entry per CDR3 protein. The repertoire holds roughly 170,000 distinct CDR3 sequences, with 15% to 20% as singletons. Stable disease denoted Graves' hyperthyroidism without ophthalmopathy progression within 18 months. Based on clinical symptoms, serum thyroxine and TRAb, thyroid ultrasound and orbital computed tomography, diagnoses were reached. Specimen: blood. This clonotype was obtained from a woman aged 45-59 years with Graves' hyperthyroidism.

The CDR3 here is CASAVGVLETQYF. In nucleotides, the CDR3 is TGCGCCAGCGCGGTGGGGGTCCTGGAGACCCAGTACTTC. The chain couples TRBV5-1 to TRBJ2-5; D possibly matches TRBD1 or TRBD2 (5 bases each). The CDR3 contains 13 residues. The ends were cut back, 7 bases at V and 5 bases at J, with 15 bases in the middle. CDR1 is SGHRS and CDR2 is YFSETQ in the germline V gene.